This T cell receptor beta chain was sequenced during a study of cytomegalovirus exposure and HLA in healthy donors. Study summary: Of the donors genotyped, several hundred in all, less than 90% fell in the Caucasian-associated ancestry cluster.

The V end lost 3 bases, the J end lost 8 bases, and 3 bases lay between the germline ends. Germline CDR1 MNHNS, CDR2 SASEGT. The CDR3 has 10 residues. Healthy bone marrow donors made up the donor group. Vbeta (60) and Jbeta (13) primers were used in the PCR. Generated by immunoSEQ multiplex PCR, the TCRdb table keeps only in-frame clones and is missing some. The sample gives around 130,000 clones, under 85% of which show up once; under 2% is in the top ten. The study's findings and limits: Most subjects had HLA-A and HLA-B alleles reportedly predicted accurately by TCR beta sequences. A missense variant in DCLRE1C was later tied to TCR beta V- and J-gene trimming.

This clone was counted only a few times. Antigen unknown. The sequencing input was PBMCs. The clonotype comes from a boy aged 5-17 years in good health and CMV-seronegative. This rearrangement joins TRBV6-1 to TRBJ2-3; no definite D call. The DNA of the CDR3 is TGTGCCAGCAGTGACAGTACGCAGTATTTT. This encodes CASSDSTQYF.